The following is a T cell receptor beta chain sequence with its context. With random hexamers, reverse transcription was performed on about 0.45 to 1 ug of RNA. The CDR3 of TCR beta was amplified by immunoSEQ multiplex PCR across 54 Vbeta and 13 Jbeta. TCRdb processed the immunoSEQ multiplex PCR reads anew with MiXCR; each CDR3 protein has one entry. Of 350,000 to 550,000 distinct CDR3 sequences listed, approximately 85% are singletons. The entry originates in a study of CD8 T cells in Susac syndrome. Unmatched junction bases numbered 9, after V lost 2 bases and J lost 3 bases. The CDR3 runs to 16 residues. CDR1 is MNHNY and CDR2 is SVGAGI in the germline V gene (reference sequence). Bulk CD8+ and CD4+ cells came from magnetic negative isolation; CD8+ TEMRA by FACS.

This chain links TRBV6-6 with TRBJ1-2; TRBD1 agrees at 7 bases. Sequencing used CD8+ T cells from PBMCs. This sequence originates from a human donor with multiple sclerosis. CDR3 DNA sequence: TGTGCCAGCAGTTACGGAGAAGGGACAGTCGACTATGGCTACACCTTC. This encodes CASSYGEGTVDYGYTF.